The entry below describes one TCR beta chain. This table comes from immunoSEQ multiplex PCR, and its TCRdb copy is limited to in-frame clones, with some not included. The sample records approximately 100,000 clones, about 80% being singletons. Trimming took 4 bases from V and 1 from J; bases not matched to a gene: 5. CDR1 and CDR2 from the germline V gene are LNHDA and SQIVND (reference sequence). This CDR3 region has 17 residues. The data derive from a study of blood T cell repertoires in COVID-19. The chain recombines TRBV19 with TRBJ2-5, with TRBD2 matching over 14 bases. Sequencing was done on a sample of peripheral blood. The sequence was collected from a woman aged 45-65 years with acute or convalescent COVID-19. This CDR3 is CASSRGGLAGGQETQYF. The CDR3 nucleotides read TGTGCCAGTAGTAGGGGAGGACTAGCGGGGGGCCAAGAGACCCAGTACTTC.